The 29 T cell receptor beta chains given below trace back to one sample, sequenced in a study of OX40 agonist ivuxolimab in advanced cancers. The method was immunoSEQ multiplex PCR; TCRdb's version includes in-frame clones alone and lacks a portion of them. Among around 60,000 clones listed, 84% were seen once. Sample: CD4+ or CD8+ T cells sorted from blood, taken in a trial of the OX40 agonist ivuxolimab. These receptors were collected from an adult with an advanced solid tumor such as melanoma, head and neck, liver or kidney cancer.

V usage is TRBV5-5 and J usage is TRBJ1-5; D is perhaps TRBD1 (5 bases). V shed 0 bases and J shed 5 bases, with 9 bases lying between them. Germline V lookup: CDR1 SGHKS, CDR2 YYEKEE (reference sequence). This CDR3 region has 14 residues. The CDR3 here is CASSLEAGYQPQHF. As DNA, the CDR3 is TGTGCCAGCAGCTTGGAGGCAGGGTATCAGCCCCAGCATTTT.

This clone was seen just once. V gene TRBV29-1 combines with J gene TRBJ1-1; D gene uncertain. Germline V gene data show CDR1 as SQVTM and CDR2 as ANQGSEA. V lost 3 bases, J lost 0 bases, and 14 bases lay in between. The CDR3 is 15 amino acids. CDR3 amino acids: CSVEDPAGMNTEAFF. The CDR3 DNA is TGCAGCGTTGAGGATCCTGCCGGGATGAACACTGAAGCTTTCTTT.

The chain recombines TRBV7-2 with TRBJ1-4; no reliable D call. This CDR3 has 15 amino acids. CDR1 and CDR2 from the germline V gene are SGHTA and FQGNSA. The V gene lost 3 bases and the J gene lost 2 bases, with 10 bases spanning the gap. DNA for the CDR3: TGTGCCAGCAGCTTGGGCCCGGACACTAATGAAAAACTGTTTTTT. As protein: CASSLGPDTNEKLFF.

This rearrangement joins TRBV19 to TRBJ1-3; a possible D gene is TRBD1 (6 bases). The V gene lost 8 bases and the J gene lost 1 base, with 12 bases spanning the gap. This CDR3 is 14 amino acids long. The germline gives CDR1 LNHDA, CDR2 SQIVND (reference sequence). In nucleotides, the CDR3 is TGTGCCAGTTCGGTTACAGGGTCTGGAAACACCATATATTTT. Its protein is CASSVTGSGNTIYF.

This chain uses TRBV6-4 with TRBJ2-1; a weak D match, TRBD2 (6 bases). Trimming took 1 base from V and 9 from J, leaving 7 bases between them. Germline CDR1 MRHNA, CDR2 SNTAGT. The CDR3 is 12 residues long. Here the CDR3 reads CASSDFGSEQFF. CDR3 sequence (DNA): TGTGCCAGCAGTGACTTCGGGAGTGAGCAGTTCTTC.

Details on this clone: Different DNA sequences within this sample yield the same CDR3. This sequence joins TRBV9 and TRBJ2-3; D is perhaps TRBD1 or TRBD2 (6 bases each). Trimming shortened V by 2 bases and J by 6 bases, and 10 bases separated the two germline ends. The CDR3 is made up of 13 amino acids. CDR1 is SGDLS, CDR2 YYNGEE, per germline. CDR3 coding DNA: TGTGCCAGCAGCGTCGGAGGGGGTGATACGCAGTATTTT. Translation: CASSVGGGDTQYF.

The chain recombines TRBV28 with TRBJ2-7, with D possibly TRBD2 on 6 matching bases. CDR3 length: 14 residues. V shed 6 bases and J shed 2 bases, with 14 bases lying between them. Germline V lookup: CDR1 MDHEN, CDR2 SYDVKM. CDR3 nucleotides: TGTGCCAGCAGAGTACCTAGCGAGACCTACGAGCAGTACTTC. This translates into CASRVPSETYEQYF.

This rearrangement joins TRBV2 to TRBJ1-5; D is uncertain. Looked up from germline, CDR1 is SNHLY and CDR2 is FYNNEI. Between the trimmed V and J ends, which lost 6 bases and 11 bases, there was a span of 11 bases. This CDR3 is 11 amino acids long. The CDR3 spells CASSYDGAQHF. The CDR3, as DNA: TGTGCCAGCAGCTACGACGGGGCCCAGCATTTT.

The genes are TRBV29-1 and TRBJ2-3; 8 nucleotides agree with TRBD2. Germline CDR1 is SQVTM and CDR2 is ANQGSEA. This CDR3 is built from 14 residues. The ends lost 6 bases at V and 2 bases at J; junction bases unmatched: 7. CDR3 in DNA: TGCAGCGTCAGAATAGCGGGGAACACAGATACGCAGTATTTT. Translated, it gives CSVRIAGNTDTQYF.

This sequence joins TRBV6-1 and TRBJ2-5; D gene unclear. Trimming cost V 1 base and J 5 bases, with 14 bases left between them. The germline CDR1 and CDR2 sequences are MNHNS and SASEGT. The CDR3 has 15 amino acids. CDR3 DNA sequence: TGTGCCAGCAGTGAAGATTATCTAATGGGGGAGACCCAGTACTTC. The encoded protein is CASSEDYLMGETQYF.

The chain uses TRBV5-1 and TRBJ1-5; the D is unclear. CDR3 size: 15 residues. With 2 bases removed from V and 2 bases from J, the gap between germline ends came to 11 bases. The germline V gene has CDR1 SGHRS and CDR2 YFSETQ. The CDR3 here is CASSFGEAGNQPQHF. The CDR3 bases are TGCGCCAGCAGCTTCGGCGAAGCGGGCAATCAGCCCCAGCATTTT.

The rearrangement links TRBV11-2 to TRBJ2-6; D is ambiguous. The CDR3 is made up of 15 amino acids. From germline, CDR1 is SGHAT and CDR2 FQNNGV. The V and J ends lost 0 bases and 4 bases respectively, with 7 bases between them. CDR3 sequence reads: CASSLEGSGANVLTF. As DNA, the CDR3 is TGTGCCAGCAGCTTAGAAGGGTCCGGGGCCAACGTCCTGACTTTC. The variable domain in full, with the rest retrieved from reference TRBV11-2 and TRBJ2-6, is EAGVAQSPRYKIIEKRQSVAFWCNPISGHATLYWYQQILGQGPKLLIQFQNNGVVDDSQLPKDRFSAERLKGVDSTLKIQPAKLEDSAVYLCASSLEGSGANVLTFGAGSRLTVL.

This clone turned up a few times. CDR3 in DNA: TGTGCCTGGACGTGGGAGAACACTGAAGCTTTCTTT. Translating it yields CAWTWENTEAFF. This chain uses TRBV30 with TRBJ1-1; unclear D gene. V lost 4 bases and J lost 1, with 7 bases in between. The CDR3 consists of 12 residues. CDR1 GTSNPN and CDR2 SVGIG come from the germline V gene (reference sequence).

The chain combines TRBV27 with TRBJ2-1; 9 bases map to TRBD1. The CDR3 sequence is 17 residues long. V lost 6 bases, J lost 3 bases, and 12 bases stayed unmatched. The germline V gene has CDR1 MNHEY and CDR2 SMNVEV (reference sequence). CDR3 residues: CASRSTGGVGNYNEQFF. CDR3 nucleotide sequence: TGTGCCAGCAGATCGACAGGGGGAGTCGGAAACTACAATGAGCAGTTCTTC.

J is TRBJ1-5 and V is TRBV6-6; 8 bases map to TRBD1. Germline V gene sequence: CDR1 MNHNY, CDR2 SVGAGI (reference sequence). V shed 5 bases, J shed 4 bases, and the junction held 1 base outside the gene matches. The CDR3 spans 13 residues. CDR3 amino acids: CASSTGGNQPQHF. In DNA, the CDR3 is TGTGCCAGCAGTACAGGGGGAAATCAGCCCCAGCATTTT.

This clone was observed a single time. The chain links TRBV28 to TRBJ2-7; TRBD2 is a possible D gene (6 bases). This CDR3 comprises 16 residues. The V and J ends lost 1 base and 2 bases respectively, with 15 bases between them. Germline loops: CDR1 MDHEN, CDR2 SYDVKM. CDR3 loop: CASSLSSGSAPYEQYF. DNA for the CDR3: TGTGCCAGCAGTTTATCATCCGGGAGTGCGCCCTACGAGCAGTACTTC.

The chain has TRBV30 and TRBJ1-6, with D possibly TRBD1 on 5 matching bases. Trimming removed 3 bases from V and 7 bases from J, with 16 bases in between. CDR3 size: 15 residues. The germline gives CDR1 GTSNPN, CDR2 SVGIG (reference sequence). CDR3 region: CAWRAGTFGNSPLHF. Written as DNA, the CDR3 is TGTGCCTGGAGAGCCGGGACTTTTGGGAATTCACCCCTCCACTTT.

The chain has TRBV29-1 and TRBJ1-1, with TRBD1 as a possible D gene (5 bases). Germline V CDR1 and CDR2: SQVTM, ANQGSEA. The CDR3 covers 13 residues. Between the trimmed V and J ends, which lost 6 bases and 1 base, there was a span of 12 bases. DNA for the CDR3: TGCAGCGTGGGAGGGGTTGCGAACACTGAAGCTTTCTTT. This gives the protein CSVGGVANTEAFF.

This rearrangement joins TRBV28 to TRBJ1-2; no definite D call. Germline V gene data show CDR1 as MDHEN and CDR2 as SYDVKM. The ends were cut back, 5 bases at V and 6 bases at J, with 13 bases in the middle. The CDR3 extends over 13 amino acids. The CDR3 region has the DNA TGTGCCAGCAGTCATGAAACCCCCCATGGCTACACCTTC. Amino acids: CASSHETPHGYTF.

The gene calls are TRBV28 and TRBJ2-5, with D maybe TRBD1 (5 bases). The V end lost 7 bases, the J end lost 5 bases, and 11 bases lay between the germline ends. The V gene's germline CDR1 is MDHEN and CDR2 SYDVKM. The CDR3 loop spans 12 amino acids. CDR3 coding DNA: TGTGCCAGCACCAAGCAGGGCGAGACCCAGTACTTC. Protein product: CASTKQGETQYF.

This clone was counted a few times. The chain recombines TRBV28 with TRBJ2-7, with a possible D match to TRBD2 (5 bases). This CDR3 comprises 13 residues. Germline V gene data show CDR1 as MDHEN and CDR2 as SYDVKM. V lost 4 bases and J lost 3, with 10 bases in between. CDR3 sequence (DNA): TGTGCCAGCAGTTCCTACGGACTCTACGAGCAGTACTTC. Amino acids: CASSSYGLYEQYF.

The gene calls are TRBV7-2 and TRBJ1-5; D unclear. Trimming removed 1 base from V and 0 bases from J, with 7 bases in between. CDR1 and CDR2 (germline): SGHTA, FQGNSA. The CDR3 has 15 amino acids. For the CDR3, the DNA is TGTGCCAGCAGCTTAGATGGTTATAGCAATCAGCCCCAGCATTTT. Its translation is CASSLDGYSNQPQHF.

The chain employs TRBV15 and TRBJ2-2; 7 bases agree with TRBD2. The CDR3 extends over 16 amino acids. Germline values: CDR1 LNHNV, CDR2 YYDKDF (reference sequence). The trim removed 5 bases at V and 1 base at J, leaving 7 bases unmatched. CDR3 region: CATSGQRELNTGELFF. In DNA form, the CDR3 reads TGTGCCACCAGCGGCCAGCGGGAATTGAACACCGGGGAGCTGTTTTTT.

This CDR3 is CAWSSGPGELFF. CDR3 sequence (DNA): TGTGCCTGGAGCTCCGGACCCGGGGAGCTGTTTTTT. The chain couples TRBV30 to TRBJ2-2; D is unresolved. V was pared by 3 bases and J by 6 bases, with 8 bases between. Germline V gene data show CDR1 as GTSNPN and CDR2 as SVGIG (reference sequence). The CDR3 is 12 amino acids.

CDR3 coding DNA: TGTGCCAGTGCCGCGACAGGGAACTATGGCTACACCTTC. As protein: CASAATGNYGYTF. The V call is TRBV9, the J call TRBJ1-2; TRBD1 matches at 7 bases. The J segment lost 2 bases and the V segment lost 8 bases, leaving 6 bases of the junction unmatched. Germline V gene data show CDR1 as SGDLS and CDR2 as YYNGEE. This CDR3 comprises 13 residues.

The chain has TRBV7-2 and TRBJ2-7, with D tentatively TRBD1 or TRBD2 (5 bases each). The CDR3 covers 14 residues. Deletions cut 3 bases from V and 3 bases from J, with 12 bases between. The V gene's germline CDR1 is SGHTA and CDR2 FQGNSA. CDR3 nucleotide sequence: TGTGCCAGCAGCTTGACCGGGGACCTCTACGAGCAGTACTTC. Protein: CASSLTGDLYEQYF.

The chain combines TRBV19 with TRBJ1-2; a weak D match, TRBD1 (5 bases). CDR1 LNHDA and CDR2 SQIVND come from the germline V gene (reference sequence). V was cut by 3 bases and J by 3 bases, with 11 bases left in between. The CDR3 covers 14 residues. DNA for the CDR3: TGTGCCAGTAGTATCGGCAGGGCAGACTATGGCTACACCTTC. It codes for CASSIGRADYGYTF.

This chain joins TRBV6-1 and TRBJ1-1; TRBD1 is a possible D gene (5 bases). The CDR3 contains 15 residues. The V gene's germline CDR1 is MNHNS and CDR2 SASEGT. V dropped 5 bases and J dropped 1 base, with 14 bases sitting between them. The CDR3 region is CASSPLVRGNTEAFF. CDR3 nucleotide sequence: TGTGCCAGCAGTCCTCTCGTAAGGGGGAACACTGAAGCTTTCTTT.

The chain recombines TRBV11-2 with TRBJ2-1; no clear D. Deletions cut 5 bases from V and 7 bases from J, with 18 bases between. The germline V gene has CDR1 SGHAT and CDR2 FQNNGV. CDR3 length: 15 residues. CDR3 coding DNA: TGTGCCAGCAGCGCCGGAGTAAGCGTGGAAAATGAGCAGTTCTTC. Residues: CASSAGVSVENEQFF.